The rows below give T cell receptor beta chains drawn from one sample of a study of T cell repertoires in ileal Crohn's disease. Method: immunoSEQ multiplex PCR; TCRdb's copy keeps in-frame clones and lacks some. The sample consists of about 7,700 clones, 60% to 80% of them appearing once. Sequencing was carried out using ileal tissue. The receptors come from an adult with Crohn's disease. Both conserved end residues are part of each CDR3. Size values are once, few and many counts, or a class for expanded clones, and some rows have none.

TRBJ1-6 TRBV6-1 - CASSFEGGGSPLHF
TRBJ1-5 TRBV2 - CASSETGINNQPQHF
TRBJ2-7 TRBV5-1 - CASSSTGSEQYF
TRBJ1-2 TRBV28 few CASRRYGYTF
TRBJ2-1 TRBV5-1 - CASSLPPNNEQFF
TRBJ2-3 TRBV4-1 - CASSRGAQYSADTQYF
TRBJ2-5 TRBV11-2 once CASSLALGAQYF
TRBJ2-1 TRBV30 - CAWSQGGLRNEQFF
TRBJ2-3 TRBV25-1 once CASSDRGGTDTQYF
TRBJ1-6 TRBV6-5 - CASSYSNRVNSPLHF
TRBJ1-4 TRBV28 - CASSPFKGTEKLFF
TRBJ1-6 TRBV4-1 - CASSQNSPLHF
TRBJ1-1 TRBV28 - CASSNLGYTEAFF
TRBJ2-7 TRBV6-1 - CASSEAIIAASYEQYF
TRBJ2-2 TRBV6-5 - CATKGGATGTGELFF
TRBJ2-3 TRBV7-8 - CASLRGTSGRKDTQYF